The source of this T cell receptor (beta chain) is a study of OX40 agonist ivuxolimab in advanced cancers. In the study overall: Every 2 weeks, ivuxolimab was infused into the patients intravenously at between 0.01 and 10 mg/kg. Study-level results: Some nonresponders additionally presented with little normalized T-cell clonal expansion. In the expanded peripheral T cells, antigen specificity was never determined.

Of note for this clone: Its antigen is not identified.

The germline V and J ends were trimmed by 3 bases and 1 base, with 12 bases remaining between them. This CDR3 region has 16 residues. Germline V gene lookup returns CDR1 SGHTA and CDR2 FQGTGA. Sequencing was performed with immunoSEQ multiplex PCR; in TCRdb, only in-frame clones are kept and a portion is missing. The sample carries 41,000 or so clones, 70% to 80% recorded once. The source material was CD4+ or CD8+ T cells sorted from blood, sampled in a trial of the OX40 agonist ivuxolimab. This chain links TRBV7-3 with TRBJ2-2, with D perhaps matching TRBD1 (5 bases). The source of this sequence is an adult with an advanced solid tumor such as melanoma, head and neck, liver or kidney cancer. CDR3 bases: TGTGCCAGCAGCTTGAACCCTGGACAGAACACCGGGGAGCTGTTTTTT. It encodes CASSLNPGQNTGELFF.